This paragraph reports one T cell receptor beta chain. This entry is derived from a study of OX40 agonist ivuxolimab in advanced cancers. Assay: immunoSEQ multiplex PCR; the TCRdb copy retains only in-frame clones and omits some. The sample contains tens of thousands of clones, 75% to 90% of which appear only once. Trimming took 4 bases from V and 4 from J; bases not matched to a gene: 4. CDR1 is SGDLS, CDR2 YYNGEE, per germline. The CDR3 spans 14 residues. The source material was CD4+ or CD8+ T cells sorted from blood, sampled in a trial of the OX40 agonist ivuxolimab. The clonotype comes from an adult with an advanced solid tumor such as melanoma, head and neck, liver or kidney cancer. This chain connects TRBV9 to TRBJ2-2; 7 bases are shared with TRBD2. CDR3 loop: CASSPPGGTGELFF. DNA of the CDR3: TGTGCCAGCAGCCCACCGGGGGGCACCGGGGAGCTGTTTTTT.